This note documents a single T cell receptor beta chain sequence. Its antigen is not identified. Trimming took 8 bases from V and 2 from J, leaving 13 bases between them. This CDR3 has 14 amino acids. The germline gives CDR1 SEHNR, CDR2 FQNEAQ (reference sequence). The entry originates in a study of metastatic and nonmetastatic thyroid tumors. All patients were untreated before thyroid surgery. As handled by the study authors: A classifier for distant metastasis in papillary thyroid cancer was constructed using CDR3 differences observed across clinicopathological groups. TCRdb re-clonotyped the PCR reads via MiXCR. The V and J calls were not made by the authors but by TCRdb's processing. This table holds some 41,000 clones, around 28% found once. Broader study findings: Versus benign nodules, malignant thyroid tumors reportedly had significantly higher TCR beta diversity, in blood and tumor.

The rearrangement links TRBV7-9 to TRBJ1-5, with D unresolved. The receptor was isolated from a male donor with papillary thyroid cancer or a benign thyroid nodule (not recorded which). Some clones in this sample may be carry-over from other donors' samples. Sequenced: blood. As DNA, the CDR3 is TGTGCCAGCGGCGCAGGCAACTGCAATCAGCCCCAGCATTTT. This encodes CASGAGNCNQPQHF.